The 17 T cell receptor beta chains in this list originate from one sample, sequenced in a study of post-analysis software for immune sequencing data. General observations from the study: A handful of TRBV segments were significantly more frequent in patients than in controls. TRBV5-6, TRBV5-1 and TRBV20-1 were among these segments.

Unique-molecular-identifier-tagged TCR beta cDNA libraries were used. TCRdb ran MiXCR on the PCR reads and lists one entry per CDR3 protein. The table lists hundreds of thousands of distinct CDR3 sequences, about 40% of them singletons, with around 1.7% in the top ten. Their recognized antigens are unknown. The sequenced material came from blood. These receptor sequences come from a girl aged 10 to 17 with multiple sclerosis.

The rearrangement joins TRBV5-1 to TRBJ2-3; D unclear. This CDR3 contains 19 residues. V dropped 2 bases and J dropped 2 bases, with 24 bases sitting between them. Germline CDR1 is SGHRS and CDR2 is YFSETQ. CDR3 sequence (DNA): TGCGCCAGCAGCTTCGCCGGCCTAATTTCTCCGTCTGACACAGATACGCAGTATTTT. Translated: CASSFAGLISPSDTDTQYF.

V usage is TRBV29-1 and J usage is TRBJ1-5, with TRBD1 matching 7 bases. Germline V CDR1 and CDR2: SQVTM, ANQGSEA. The junction had 6 bases not matched to a gene; V was cut back by 7 bases and J by 3 bases. The CDR3 is 13 amino acids. CDR3 sequence: CSAGTAINQPQHF. The CDR3 coding sequence is TGCAGCGCCGGGACAGCTATCAATCAGCCCCAGCATTTT.

This clonotype was seen a handful of times. This rearrangement joins TRBV20-1 to TRBJ2-5; TRBD1 aligns across 9 bases. This CDR3 region has 14 residues. Germline lookup yields CDR1 DFQATT and CDR2 SNEGSKA (reference sequence). The trim removed 3 bases at V and 4 bases at J, leaving 6 bases unmatched. CDR3 in DNA: TGCAGTGCTAGTACCGGGACAGGGCGAGAGACCCAGTACTTC. Protein product: CSASTGTGRETQYF.

The rearrangement links TRBV5-1 to TRBJ2-2, with D perhaps matching TRBD1 or TRBD2 (5 bases each). CDR1 is SGHRS, CDR2 YFSETQ, per germline. Trimming took 0 bases from V and 4 from J, leaving 10 bases between them. The CDR3 has 15 residues. The CDR3 region is CASSLEAGTTGELFF. DNA for the CDR3: TGCGCCAGCAGCTTGGAGGCAGGGACCACCGGGGAGCTGTTTTTT.

This clonotype has only a few counts. This chain connects TRBV5-1 to TRBJ2-1, with D possibly TRBD1 on 5 matching bases. Germline V gene data show CDR1 as SGHRS and CDR2 as YFSETQ. This CDR3 contains 13 residues. V was clipped by 3 bases and J by 7 bases, with 11 bases between them. DNA for the CDR3: TGCGCCAGCAGCTGGGGCAATCAGAATGAGCAGTTCTTC. This encodes CASSWGNQNEQFF.

This chain links TRBV5-1 with TRBJ1-1, with D possibly matching TRBD1 (5 bases). The CDR3 totals 16 residues. Trimming cost V 3 bases and J 4 bases, with 19 bases left between them. Germline V gene lookup returns CDR1 SGHRS and CDR2 YFSETQ. Written as DNA, the CDR3 is TGCGCCAGCAGCTCCGGTCCGGGGGATTCGAGCACTGAAGCTTTCTTT. Translation gives CASSSGPGDSSTEAFF.

This clonotype appeared a few times. This chain connects TRBV20-1 to TRBJ1-2; 10 bases are shared with TRBD1. The J segment lost 7 bases and the V segment lost 0 bases, leaving 5 bases of the junction unmatched. Germline V lookup: CDR1 DFQATT, CDR2 SNEGSKA (reference sequence). The CDR3 extends over 14 amino acids. CDR3 amino acids: CSARDETGGFGYTF. The CDR3 coding sequence is TGCAGTGCTAGAGACGAGACAGGGGGCTTTGGCTACACCTTC.

The chain links TRBV29-1 to TRBJ1-2; D unresolved. The CDR3 contains 14 residues. The germline V gene encodes CDR1 SQVTM and CDR2 ANQGSEA. Trimming took 0 bases from V and 0 from J, leaving 8 bases between them. The CDR3 protein is CSVEDHQPNYGYTF. In DNA form, the CDR3 reads TGCAGCGTTGAAGATCACCAGCCTAACTATGGCTACACCTTC.

This clonotype was counted only a few times. Sequence at one end of the junction differs from germline and may be a read error. The chain has TRBV20-1 and TRBJ2-1, with D tentatively TRBD1 (5 bases). CDR3 length: 13 residues. Per germline, CDR1 DFQATT and CDR2 SNEGSKA (reference sequence). The CDR3 bases are TGCAGTGCTCAAATGGACACCGACAATGAGCAGTTTTTC. Its protein is CSAQMDTDNEQFF.

V gene TRBV6-1 combines with J gene TRBJ1-2, with TRBD1 matching 12 bases. This CDR3 comprises 14 residues. Trimming at V came to 6 bases and at J to 4 bases, leaving 3 bases not matched to a gene. Per the germline V gene, CDR1 is MNHNS and CDR2 is SASEGT. The CDR3 DNA reads as TGTGCCAGCAGGAAGGGACAGGGGGCCTATGGCTACACCTTC. Translating gives CASRKGQGAYGYTF.

The chain employs TRBV3-1 and TRBJ2-5; the match to TRBD2 covers 9 bases. The DNA end lines up better with TRBJ2-7; the J call may be wrong. CDR3 length: 15 amino acids. Per germline, CDR1 LGHDT and CDR2 YNNKEL (reference sequence). The CDR3 DNA reads as TGTGCCAGCAGCCAAGCGAGCGGGAGGTTGTACGAGCAGTACTTC. Translating gives CASSQASGRLYEQYF.

The sample holds a few counts of this clonotype. V usage is TRBV20-1 and J usage is TRBJ1-1, with D possibly matching TRBD1 (6 bases). Germline values: CDR1 DFQATT, CDR2 SNEGSKA (reference sequence). The CDR3 sequence is 12 residues long. The V end was cut by 5 bases, the J end by 1 base, with 8 bases between. Here the CDR3 reads CSAPDRNTEAFF. CDR3 DNA sequence: TGCAGTGCTCCGGACAGGAACACTGAAGCTTTCTTT.

This sequence joins TRBV14 and TRBJ2-1; possible D gene TRBD2, 7 bases. Per the germline V gene, CDR1 is SGHDN and CDR2 is FVKESK. This CDR3 is built from 17 residues. Trimming left V 2 bases short and J 8 bases short, with 22 bases between. The chain's CDR3 is CASSQRLRGPGWDEQFF. CDR3 in DNA: TGTGCCAGCAGCCAAAGATTGCGGGGGCCCGGATGGGATGAGCAGTTCTTC.

This clonotype was found a few times. The chain links TRBV7-9 to TRBJ1-1, with D perhaps TRBD1 (5 bases). The V end lost 7 bases, the J end lost 10 bases, and 16 bases lay between the germline ends. Looked up from germline, CDR1 is SEHNR and CDR2 is FQNEAQ (reference sequence). This CDR3 region has 12 residues. The CDR3 region has the DNA TGTGCCAGCAACTTCCAAGGGACGTCAGCTTTCTTT. It codes for CASNFQGTSAFF. Combining the CDR3 with reference TRBV7-9 and TRBJ1-1 gives the whole variable domain DTGVSQNPRHKITKRGQNVTFRCDPISEHNRLYWYRQTLGQGPEFLTYFQNEAQLEKSRLLSDRFSAERPKGSFSTLEIQRTEQGDSAMYLCASNFQGTSAFFGQGTRLTVV.

The V and J genes are TRBV5-1 and TRBJ1-1; 7 bases are shared with TRBD1. The CDR3 loop spans 17 amino acids. From germline, CDR1 is SGHRS and CDR2 YFSETQ. With V trimmed by 1 base and J by 0 bases, 9 bases remained unmatched. DNA for the CDR3: TGCGCCAGCAGCTTGAGACAGGGTTCCGTTATGAACACTGAAGCTTTCTTT. The encoded protein is CASSLRQGSVMNTEAFF.

The chain's CDR3 is CASSQEMGNEQFF. In DNA, the CDR3 is TGTGCCAGCAGCCAAGAAATGGGTAATGAGCAGTTCTTC. The rearrangement joins TRBV14 to TRBJ2-1; D unresolved. The CDR3 has 13 amino acids. Trimming removed 0 bases at V and 7 bases at J, with 7 bases between. Germline CDR1 SGHDN, CDR2 FVKESK.

CDR3 region: CASSLGLGITYGYTF. CDR3 bases: TGCGCCAGCAGCTTGGGGTTAGGGATAACCTATGGCTACACCTTC. This chain joins TRBV5-1 and TRBJ1-2; no clear D gene. The length of the CDR3 is 15 residues. Per the germline V gene, CDR1 is SGHRS and CDR2 is YFSETQ. Trimming pared 0 bases from V and 4 bases from J, leaving 13 bases between. The whole variable domain, remainder taken from reference TRBV5-1 and TRBJ1-2, is KAGVTQTPRYLIKTRGQQVTLSCSPISGHRSVSWYQQTPGQGLQFLFEYFSETQRNKGNFPGRFSGRQFSNSRSEMNVSTLELGDSALYLCASSLGLGITYGYTFGSGTRLTVV.